The 22 T cell receptor beta chains in this list originate from one sample, sequenced in a study of identifying expanded T cells in peripheral blood. The method was immunoSEQ multiplex PCR; TCRdb's version includes in-frame clones alone and lacks a portion of them. This table holds 100,000 to 110,000 clones, about 90% found once. Sequences were obtained from blood. Receptor source: a person between 18 and 69 years old in good health.

The V and J genes are TRBV12-5 and TRBJ2-3; TRBD1 might be the D (6 bases). Germline V gives CDR1 LGHNT, CDR2 FRNRAP. There are 15 residues in the CDR3. Trimming removed 2 bases from V and 2 bases from J, with 11 bases in between. Here the CDR3 reads CASGLPHRATDTQYF. In DNA, the CDR3 is TGTGCTAGTGGTTTGCCCCACAGGGCCACAGATACGCAGTATTTT.

The chain is built from TRBV2 and TRBJ2-7, with TRBD2 identical over 10 bases. Trimming cost V 7 bases and J 4 bases; bases outside gene matches: 7. Germline loops: CDR1 SNHLY, CDR2 FYNNEI. CDR3 length equals 14 residues. CDR3 in DNA: TGTGCCAGCATCCCCGGGACTAGCGTGTACGAGCAGTACTTC. Translating it yields CASIPGTSVYEQYF.

The rearrangement joins TRBV7-2 to TRBJ2-3; 7 nucleotides line up with TRBD2. CDR1 and CDR2 (germline): SGHTA, FQGNSA. The V gene end was trimmed by 8 bases and the J gene end by 0 bases; junction bases not matched to a gene: 11. The CDR3 has 16 residues. DNA of the CDR3: TGTGCCAGCGACTCGTGGGGCGGGGGTAGCACAGATACGCAGTATTTT. It codes for CASDSWGGGSTDTQYF.

V and J are TRBV6-5 and TRBJ2-3; 8 nucleotides align to TRBD1. V lost 4 bases to trimming and J lost 6 bases; unmatched junction nucleotides: 6. Germline V lookup: CDR1 MNHEY, CDR2 SVGAGI. The CDR3 totals 14 residues. CDR3 loop: CASSWGQVWDTQYF. Written as DNA, the CDR3 is TGTGCCAGCAGTTGGGGACAGGTTTGGGATACGCAGTATTTT.

CDR3 nucleotides: TGCAGCGTGAAAGACAGGTACCCCTCCTACGAGCAGTACTTC. The encoded protein is CSVKDRYPSYEQYF. The chain employs TRBV29-1 and TRBJ2-7, with D possibly matching TRBD1 (6 bases). Germline lookup yields CDR1 SQVTM and CDR2 ANQGSEA. This CDR3 spans 14 amino acids. Trimming removed 6 bases from V and 0 bases from J, with 15 bases in between.

The rearrangement joins TRBV21-1 to TRBJ2-1; the table's TRBD1 call for D was not verified on the DNA. TRBV21-1 is given as a pseudogene. CDR3 length equals 16 residues. The chain's CDR3 is CASSLKGFDRINEQFF. The CDR3 DNA sequence: TGTGCCAGCAGCCTAAAGGGTTTCGACAGGATTAATGAGCAGTTCTTC.

The V gene is TRBV6-6, the J gene TRBJ1-1; D not certain. The CDR3 is made up of 13 amino acids. V lost 9 bases, J lost 2 bases, and 13 bases lay in between. Germline V gene sequence: CDR1 MNHNY, CDR2 SVGAGI (reference sequence). CDR3 DNA sequence: TGTGCCAGTTCCGGGTTACACAACACTGAAGCTTTCTTT. Encoded protein: CASSGLHNTEAFF.

The chain has TRBV30 and TRBJ2-5, with TRBD2 matching 10 bases. This CDR3 contains 15 residues. The V and J ends lost 8 bases and 2 bases, in that order; junction bases with no gene match: 11. The germline V gene encodes CDR1 GTSNPN and CDR2 SVGIG (reference sequence). CDR3 in amino acids: CARSKKAGGQETQYF. For the CDR3, the DNA is TGTGCCCGGTCGAAAAAAGCGGGGGGGCAAGAGACCCAGTACTTC.

The genes are TRBV5-6 and TRBJ2-5; TRBD1 aligns across 7 bases. The CDR3 length is 14 residues. With 4 bases clipped from V and 7 bases from J, the junction kept 10 bases outside the gene matches. The germline gives CDR1 SGHDT, CDR2 YYEEEE. The CDR3 DNA reads as TGTGCCAGCAGCAGAACAGGGGTGGTTGGGACCCAGTACTTC. Amino acid sequence: CASSRTGVVGTQYF.

The J gene is TRBJ1-5, the V gene TRBV7-9, with D possibly TRBD1 on 6 matching bases. Germline V gene data show CDR1 as SEHNR and CDR2 as FQNEAQ (reference sequence). The ends were cut back, 1 base at V and 3 bases at J, with 16 bases in the middle. CDR3 length equals 17 residues. CDR3 coding DNA: TGTGCCAGCAGCTTAGGGGCATTGGCAGGGGTCAATCAGCCCCAGCATTTT. Protein: CASSLGALAGVNQPQHF.

This clone showed up just a few times. V and J are TRBV30 and TRBJ1-6; D call uncertain. The CDR3 length is 9 residues. V dropped 6 bases and J dropped 9 bases, with 3 bases sitting between them. Germline V lookup: CDR1 GTSNPN, CDR2 SVGIG (reference sequence). In DNA, the CDR3 is TGTGCCTGTAGTTCACCCCTCCACTTT. As protein: CACSSPLHF.

The rearrangement joins TRBV27 to TRBJ2-6, with TRBD2 as a possible D gene (5 bases). Trimming cost V 6 bases and J 0 bases, with 12 bases left between them. This CDR3 has 16 residues. Germline V gives CDR1 MNHEY, CDR2 SMNVEV (reference sequence). For the CDR3, the DNA is TGTGCCAGCAGCCACTCCGGGGACTCTGGGGCCAACGTCCTGACTTTC. It translates to CASSHSGDSGANVLTF.

This rearrangement joins TRBV27 to TRBJ2-3; 7 bases map to TRBD2. Trimming at V came to 4 bases and at J to 3 bases, leaving 4 bases not matched to a gene. This CDR3 is built from 14 residues. The germline CDR1 and CDR2 sequences are MNHEY and SMNVEV (reference sequence). The CDR3 reads CASSWTSLTDTQYF. The CDR3 nucleotides are TGTGCCAGCAGTTGGACTAGTTTAACAGATACGCAGTATTTT.

This chain links TRBV30 with TRBJ1-5, with D unclear. The germline CDR1 and CDR2 sequences are GTSNPN and SVGIG (reference sequence). V was cut by 1 base and J by 1 base, with 11 bases left in between. The CDR3 runs 15 residues. Here the CDR3 reads CAWSARGPSNQPQHF. CDR3 bases: TGTGCCTGGAGTGCCAGAGGGCCAAGCAATCAGCCCCAGCATTTT.

V usage is TRBV7-6 and J usage is TRBJ2-1; tentatively, D is TRBD2 (5 bases). CDR1 is SGHVS and CDR2 is FNYEAQ in the germline V gene. V lost 3 bases and J lost 3, with 6 bases in between. This CDR3 comprises 13 residues. In DNA, the CDR3 is TGTGCCAGCAGCTTTACTAGCTACAATGAGCAGTTCTTC. Residues: CASSFTSYNEQFF.

The genes are TRBV2 and TRBJ1-4; D not resolved. This CDR3 has 14 amino acids. Germline values: CDR1 SNHLY, CDR2 FYNNEI. The V end was cut by 3 bases, the J end by 1 base, with 6 bases between. CDR3: CASSEGLTNEKLFF. Written as DNA, the CDR3 is TGTGCCAGCAGTGAGGGTCTAACTAATGAAAAACTGTTTTTT.

The V call is TRBV6-1, the J call TRBJ1-5; weak D call: TRBD1 (5 bases). The CDR3 has 20 residues. The germline V gene encodes CDR1 MNHNS and CDR2 SASEGT. V was shortened by 0 bases and J by 14 bases, with 35 bases between the two germline ends. The CDR3 DNA reads TGTGCCAGCAGTGAAGCAACCCAACGTGATTTTAGGACATTTAGGAGCAGGGAGCATTTT. It translates to CASSEATQRDFRTFRSREHF.

This clone appeared a single time. The chain recombines TRBV30 with TRBJ1-6, with D maybe TRBD1 (6 bases). From germline, CDR1 is GTSNPN and CDR2 SVGIG (reference sequence). Trimming cost V 3 bases and J 5 bases, with 11 bases left between them. The CDR3 is 14 amino acids. The CDR3 is CAWRPEGDNSPLHF. The CDR3 DNA reads TGTGCCTGGAGACCCGAGGGGGATAATTCACCCCTCCACTTT.

The chain combines TRBV20-1 with TRBJ2-5, with D perhaps matching TRBD1 (5 bases). Germline V gene sequence: CDR1 DFQATT, CDR2 SNEGSKA (reference sequence). Trimming removed 4 bases from V and 5 bases from J, with 8 bases in between. The CDR3 totals 11 residues. The CDR3: CSATAGETQYF. In DNA form, the CDR3 reads TGCAGTGCTACCGCAGGGGAGACCCAGTACTTC.

The CDR3 region has the DNA TGCGCCAGCAGCCGCCCGGGCGAGGGGTATTCACCCCTCCACTTT. It codes for CASSRPGEGYSPLHF. This sequence joins TRBV5-1 and TRBJ1-6; possibly TRBD1 for D (5 bases). CDR3 length equals 15 residues. Trimming left V 4 bases short and J 8 bases short, with 16 bases between. Germline assignment: CDR1 SGHRS and CDR2 YFSETQ.

The genes are TRBV4-1 and TRBJ1-2, with no clear D. V was pared by 0 bases and J by 4 bases, with 9 bases between. Germline V gene lookup returns CDR1 MGHRA and CDR2 YSYEKL. The CDR3 consists of 14 residues. As DNA, the CDR3 is TGCGCCAGCAGCCAAGATCCGGGTACCTATGGCTACACCTTC. It codes for CASSQDPGTYGYTF.

The CDR3 reads CASSGTVNTEAFF. As DNA, the CDR3 is TGCGCCAGCAGTGGTACAGTGAACACTGAAGCTTTCTTT. The J gene is TRBJ1-1, the V gene TRBV10-2; D is ambiguous. The CDR3 is 13 residues long. Germline values: CDR1 WSHSY, CDR2 SAAADI. V dropped 4 bases and J dropped 0 bases, with 6 bases sitting between them.